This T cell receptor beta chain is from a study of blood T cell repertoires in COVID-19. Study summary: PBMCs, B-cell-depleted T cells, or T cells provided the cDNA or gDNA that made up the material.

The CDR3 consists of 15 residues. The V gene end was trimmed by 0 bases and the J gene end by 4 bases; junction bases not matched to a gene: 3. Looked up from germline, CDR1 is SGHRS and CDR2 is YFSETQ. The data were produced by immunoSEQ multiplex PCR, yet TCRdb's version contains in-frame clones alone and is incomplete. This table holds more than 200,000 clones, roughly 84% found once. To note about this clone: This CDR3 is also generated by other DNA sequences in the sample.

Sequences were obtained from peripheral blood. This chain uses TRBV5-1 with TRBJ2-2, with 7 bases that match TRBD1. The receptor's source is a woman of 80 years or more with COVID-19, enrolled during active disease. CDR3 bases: TGCGCCAGCAGCTTGGGACAGGGTCCCACCGGGGAGCTGTTTTTT. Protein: CASSLGQGPTGELFF.